Listed below are T cell receptor beta chains from one sample, sequenced in a study of human thymus T cells. Clones were sequenced by immunoSEQ multiplex PCR, and TCRdb holds only the in-frame ones, with some missing. The table lists 70,000 to 75,000 clones, roughly 94% of them singletons. Sequenced input: thymus tissue. The source of these receptors is a girl less than two years old with a congenital heart defect but otherwise immunologically healthy. The CDR3 runs from the conserved cysteine through the conserved F or W. D genes are given only for firm matches. A clone size is listed for some rows: how often the clone was seen (once, few, many), or a class if it is expanded.

j_call clone_size d_call v_call cdr3_nt cdr3_aa
TRBJ2-7 NA NA TRBV6-1 TGTGCCAGCTGGGGCAGGGCTCCCTACGAGCAGTACTTC CASWGRAPYEQYF
TRBJ1-1 NA NA TRBV14 TGTGCCAGCAGCCAACGACGGGGCGGAGCCGGTGGGGTACCCACTGAAGCTTTCTTT CASSQRRGGAGGVPTEAFF
TRBJ2-2 NA NA TRBV4-3 TGCGCCAGCAGCCAAGAAGTAACACAGGGCTCGAACACCGGGGAGCTGTTTTTT CASSQEVTQGSNTGELFF
TRBJ1-2 once NA TRBV14 TGTGCCAGCAGCCCGAGGCGGTTTTCTGGCTACACCTTC CASSPRRFSGYTF
TRBJ2-7 NA TRBD1 TRBV2 TGTGCCAGCAAGCCGGGACAGCCACCCGAGCAGTACTTC CASKPGQPPEQYF
TRBJ2-5 NA NA TRBV6-1 TGTGCCAGCAGGGTTTTTGGAGGAGAGACCCAGTACTTC CASRVFGGETQYF
TRBJ2-3 NA TRBD2 TRBV9 TGTGCCAGCAGCGTAGGGACTAGCTTCAAAGATACGCAGTATTTT CASSVGTSFKDTQYF
TRBJ2-7 NA NA TRBV27 TGTGCCAGCAGTGGCCCTCGGCGAGACGAGCAGTACTTC CASSGPRRDEQYF
TRBJ2-7 NA NA TRBV30 TGTGCCTGGAGTGGCCGGGGGCTTCGGTCCTACGAGCAGTACTTC CAWSGRGLRSYEQYF
TRBJ2-5 NA NA TRBV10-3 TGTGCCATCAGTGATGGAGGGGAGAGGCAAGAGACCCAGTACTTC CAISDGGERQETQYF
TRBJ2-6 NA NA TRBV11-2 TGTGCCAGCAGCTTAGCTGGGGCCAACGTCCTGACTTTC CASSLAGANVLTF
TRBJ2-5 NA NA TRBV7-9 TGTGCCAGCAGCGATGAACAGGGTTCGGGGGAGACCCAGTACTTC CASSDEQGSGETQYF
TRBJ2-5 NA NA TRBV6-6 TGTGCCAGCAGTGGGCGGACGGAAGAGACCCAGTACTTC CASSGRTEETQYF
TRBJ1-1 NA NA TRBV27 TGTGCCAGCAGGGGGGTCTTTATAGACACTGAAGCTTTCTTT CASRGVFIDTEAFF
TRBJ1-3 NA NA TRBV27 TGTGCCAGCAGTTCGGGTAGCACCATATATTTT CASSSGSTIYF
TRBJ2-1 NA NA TRBV5-1 TGCGCCAGCAGCTTGCAGAGCTCCTACAATGAGCAGTTCTTC CASSLQSSYNEQFF
TRBJ2-5 NA NA TRBV18 TGTGCCAGCTCACGTTTCGGACAGCCCTACCAAGAGACCCAGTACTTC CASSRFGQPYQETQYF
TRBJ2-3 NA NA TRBV28 TGTGCCAGCAGTTTCCCCCCTTGGCCAGATACGCAGTATTTT CASSFPPWPDTQYF